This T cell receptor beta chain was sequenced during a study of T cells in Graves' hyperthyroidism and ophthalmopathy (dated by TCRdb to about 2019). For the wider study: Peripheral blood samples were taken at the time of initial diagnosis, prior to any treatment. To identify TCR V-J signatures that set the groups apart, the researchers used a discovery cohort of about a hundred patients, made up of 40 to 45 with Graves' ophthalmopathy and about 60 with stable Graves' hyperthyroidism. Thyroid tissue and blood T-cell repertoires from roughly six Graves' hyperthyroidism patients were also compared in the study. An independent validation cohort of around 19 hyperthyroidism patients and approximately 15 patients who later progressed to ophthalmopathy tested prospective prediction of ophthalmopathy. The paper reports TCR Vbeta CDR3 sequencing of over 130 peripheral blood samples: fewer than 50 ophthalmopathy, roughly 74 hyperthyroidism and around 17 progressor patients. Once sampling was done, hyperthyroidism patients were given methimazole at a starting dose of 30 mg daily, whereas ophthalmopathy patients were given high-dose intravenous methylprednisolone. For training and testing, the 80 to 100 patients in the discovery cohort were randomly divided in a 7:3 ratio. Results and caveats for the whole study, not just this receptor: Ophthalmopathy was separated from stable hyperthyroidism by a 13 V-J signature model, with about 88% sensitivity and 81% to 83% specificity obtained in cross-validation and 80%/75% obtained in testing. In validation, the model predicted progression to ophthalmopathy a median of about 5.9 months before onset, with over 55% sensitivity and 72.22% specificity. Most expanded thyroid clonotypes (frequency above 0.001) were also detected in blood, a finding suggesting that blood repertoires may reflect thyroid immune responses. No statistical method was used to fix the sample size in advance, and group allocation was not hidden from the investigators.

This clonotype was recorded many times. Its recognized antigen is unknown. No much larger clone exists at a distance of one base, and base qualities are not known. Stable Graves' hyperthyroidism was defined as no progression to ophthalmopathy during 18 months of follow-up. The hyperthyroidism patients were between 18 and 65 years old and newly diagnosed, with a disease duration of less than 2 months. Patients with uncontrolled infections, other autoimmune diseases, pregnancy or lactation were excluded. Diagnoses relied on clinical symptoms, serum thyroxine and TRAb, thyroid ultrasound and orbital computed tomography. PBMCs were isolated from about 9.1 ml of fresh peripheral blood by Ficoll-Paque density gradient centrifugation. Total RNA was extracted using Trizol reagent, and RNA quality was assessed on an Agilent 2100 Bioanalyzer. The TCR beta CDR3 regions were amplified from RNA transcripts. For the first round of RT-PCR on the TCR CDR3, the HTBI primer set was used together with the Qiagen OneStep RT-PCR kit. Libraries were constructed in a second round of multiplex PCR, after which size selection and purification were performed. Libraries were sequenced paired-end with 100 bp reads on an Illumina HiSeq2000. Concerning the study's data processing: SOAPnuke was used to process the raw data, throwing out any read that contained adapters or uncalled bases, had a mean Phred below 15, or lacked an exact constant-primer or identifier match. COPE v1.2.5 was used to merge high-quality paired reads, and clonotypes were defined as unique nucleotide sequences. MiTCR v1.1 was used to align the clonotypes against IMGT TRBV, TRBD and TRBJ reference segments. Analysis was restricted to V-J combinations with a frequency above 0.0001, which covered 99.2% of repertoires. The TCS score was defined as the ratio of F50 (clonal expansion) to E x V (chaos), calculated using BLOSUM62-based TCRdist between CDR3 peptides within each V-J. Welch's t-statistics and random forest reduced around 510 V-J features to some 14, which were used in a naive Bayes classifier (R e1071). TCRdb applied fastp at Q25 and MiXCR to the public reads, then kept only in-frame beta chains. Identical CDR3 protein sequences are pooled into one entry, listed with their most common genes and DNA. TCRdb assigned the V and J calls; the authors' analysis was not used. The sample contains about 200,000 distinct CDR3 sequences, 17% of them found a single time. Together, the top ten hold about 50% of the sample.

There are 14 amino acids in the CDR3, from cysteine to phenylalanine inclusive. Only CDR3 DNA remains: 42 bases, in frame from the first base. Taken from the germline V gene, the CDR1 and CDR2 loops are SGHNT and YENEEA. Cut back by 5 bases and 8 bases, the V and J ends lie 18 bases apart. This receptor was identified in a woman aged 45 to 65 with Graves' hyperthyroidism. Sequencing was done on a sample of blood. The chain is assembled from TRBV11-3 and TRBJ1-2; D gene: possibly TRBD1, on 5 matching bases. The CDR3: CASSPPGAWRGYTF. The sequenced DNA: TGTGCCAGCAGCCCCCCCGGGGCCTGGAGAGGCTACACCTTC.